A single sample is the source of the 28 T cell receptor beta chains below, sequenced in a study of metastatic and nonmetastatic thyroid tumors (TCRdb year 2020). Library preparation was by PCR. The sequencer listed for this sample is Illumina HiSeq 4000. TCRdb redid the processing of the public reads, applying fastp at Q25 and MiXCR, and retained in-frame beta chains. The sample profile shows some 23,000 clones; approximately 11% of them were found once. In total, the top ten clones hold almost 30% of the sample. No treatment had been received by any patient before thyroid surgery. The material sequenced was blood. These receptor sequences come from a female donor with papillary thyroid cancer or a benign thyroid nodule (not recorded which). Some clones in this sample may be carry-over from other donors' samples.

At least ten counts were recorded for this clone. The gene calls are TRBV7-9 and TRBJ2-1; the D gene is possibly TRBD2 (6 bases). Trimming shortened V by 1 base and J by 7 bases, and 11 bases separated the two germline ends. The CDR3 extends over 14 amino acids. Germline lookup yields CDR1 SEHNR and CDR2 FQNEAQ (reference sequence). The CDR3 spells CASSLGTSRNEQFF. In nucleotides, the CDR3 is TGTGCCAGCAGCTTAGGTACTAGCAGGAATGAGCAGTTCTTC. Together with reference TRBV7-9 and TRBJ2-1, the CDR3 gives the full variable domain: DTGVSQNPRHKITKRGQNVTFRCDPISEHNRLYWYRQTLGQGPEFLTYFQNEAQLEKSRLLSDRFSAERPKGSFSTLEIQRTEQGDSAMYLCASSLGTSRNEQFFGPGTRLTVL.

There are many counts of this clone. The chain recombines TRBV7-8 with TRBJ2-6; 8 positions match TRBD2. The CDR3 loop spans 18 amino acids. Germline CDR1 is SGHVS and CDR2 is FQNEAQ. Unmatched junction bases numbered 8, after V lost 2 bases and J lost 2 bases. The CDR3 spells CASSLPGLDFAGANVLTF. CDR3 in DNA: TGTGCCAGCAGCTTACCGGGACTAGATTTTGCTGGGGCCAACGTCCTGACTTTC. Filled out from reference TRBV7-8 and TRBJ2-6, the complete variable domain reads GAGVSQSPRYKVAKRGQDVALRCDPISGHVSLFWYQQALGQGPEFLTYFQNEAQLDKSGLPSDRFFAERPEGSVSTLKIQRTQQEDSAVYLCASSLPGLDFAGANVLTFGAGSRLTVL.

Of note for this clone: A junction end diverges from the germline sequence, so it may reflect a read error. The chain uses TRBV12-3 or TRBV12-4 and TRBJ2-2; perhaps TRBD1 as D (6 bases). The CDR3 covers 18 residues. CDR3 in DNA: TGTGCCGGCAGTTCCAGAGGGAGTCGGGACACCTTAACCGGGGAGCTGTTTTTT. This codes for CAGSSRGSRDTLTGELFF.

This clone has at least ten counts. J is TRBJ1-1 and V is TRBV19; D perhaps matches TRBD1 (5 bases). V shed 6 bases and J shed 6 bases, with 14 bases lying between them. Germline CDR1 LNHDA, CDR2 SQIVND (reference sequence). The CDR3 spans 13 residues. The CDR3 loop reads CASRLGGIAEAFF. CDR3 DNA sequence: TGTGCCAGTAGATTGGGGGGAATAGCTGAAGCTTTCTTT.

This clone has a handful of counts. The chain links TRBV25-1 to TRBJ1-2; no clear D. The V and J ends lost 1 base and 11 bases respectively, with 17 bases between them. CDR1 is MGHDK and CDR2 is SYGVNS in the germline V gene. CDR3 length: 14 residues. The CDR3 here is CASSESGQESGYTF. The CDR3 bases are TGTGCCAGCAGTGAATCTGGGCAGGAGTCTGGATACACCTTC.

By its share, this clone is medium-sized. V gene TRBV28 combines with J gene TRBJ1-2, with D uncertain. This CDR3 contains 13 residues. V was cut by 0 bases and J by 1 base, with 3 bases left in between. CDR1 and CDR2 from the germline V gene are MDHEN and SYDVKM. CDR3 sequence (DNA): TGTGCCAGCAGTTTATGGGGTAACTATGGCTACACCTTC. Its protein product is CASSLWGNYGYTF.

This clone was detected ten times or more. The chain is built from TRBV2 and TRBJ1-5; D call uncertain. Trimming took off 0 bases at V and 4 bases at J, with 10 bases between the two ends. This CDR3 contains 15 residues. Germline V gene sequence: CDR1 SNHLY, CDR2 FYNNEI. The CDR3 loop is CASSEAPGINQPQHF. The CDR3, as DNA: TGTGCCAGCAGTGAAGCGCCGGGAATAAATCAGCCCCAGCATTTT.

The table lists this clone with many counts. The chain employs TRBV5-8 and TRBJ1-3; no clear D. Germline V gene sequence: CDR1 SGHTS, CDR2 YDEGEE. This CDR3 comprises 13 residues. V was cut by 0 bases and J by 4 bases, with 5 bases left in between. CDR3 nucleotides: TGTGCCAGCAGCTTGGGACACGGAAACACCATATATTTT. This sequence encodes CASSLGHGNTIYF.

This clone has a handful of counts. The germline gene is not matched at one end of the junction; a read error may be the cause. The chain carries TRBV27 and TRBJ2-7; unclear D gene. CDR1 MNHEY and CDR2 SMNVEV come from the germline V gene (reference sequence). The length of the CDR3 is 13 residues. The CDR3 region is CASGFPRSYEQYF. CDR3 DNA sequence: TGTGCCAGCGGTTTTCCTAGGTCCTACGAGCAGTACTTC.

This clone was picked up many times. The rearrangement uses TRBV14 and TRBJ1-2; D is unresolved. V was pared by 3 bases and J by 3 bases, with 5 bases between. This CDR3 is 12 amino acids long. Germline V gene data show CDR1 as SGHDN and CDR2 as FVKESK. Here the CDR3 reads CASSHEDYGYTF. CDR3 coding DNA: TGTGCCAGCAGCCACGAAGACTATGGCTACACCTTC.

This clone was observed a few times. An end of the junction differs from the germline gene, which may be a read error. The rearrangement links TRBV6-2 or TRBV6-3 to TRBJ2-3, with D perhaps given as TRBD1 or TRBD2 (5 bases each). Germline V lookup: CDR1 MNHEY, CDR2 SVGEGT. The CDR3 extends over 15 amino acids. The CDR3 reads CASSSLTPGADTQYF. CDR3 sequence (DNA): TGTGCCAGCAGCTCCCTAACTCCCGGGGCAGATACTCAGTATTTT.

This clone was observed a few times. The V gene is TRBV4-1, the J gene TRBJ1-1; TRBD1 is a possible D gene (6 bases). The V end lost 4 bases, the J end lost 10 bases, and 16 bases lay between the germline ends. Germline loops: CDR1 MGHRA, CDR2 YSYEKL. The CDR3 is 13 amino acids. The DNA of the CDR3 is TGCGCCAGCAGCCGAAGTCAGGGGAGTGCAGCTTTCTTT. Protein product: CASSRSQGSAAFF.

In this sample, this clone turned up many times. This chain uses TRBV28 with TRBJ1-1, with TRBD1 identical over 7 bases. CDR1 is MDHEN, CDR2 SYDVKM, per germline. The CDR3 covers 14 residues. V was pared by 5 bases and J by 1 base, with 4 bases of the junction left unmatched. For the CDR3, the DNA is TGTGCCAGCAGTAAAGGGACAGCGAACACTGAAGCTTTCTTT. This encodes CASSKGTANTEAFF.

This sequence joins TRBV4-1 and TRBJ1-5; D is uncertain. The CDR3 covers 13 residues. V lost 0 bases and J lost 11, with 11 bases in between. Germline V gene lookup returns CDR1 MGHRA and CDR2 YSYEKL. The CDR3 protein is CASSQDMVGTQHF. CDR3 DNA: TGCGCCAGCAGCCAAGATATGGTTGGAACCCAGCATTTT.

This clone was seen repeatedly, ten times or more. This chain uses TRBV20-1 with TRBJ1-5; the match to TRBD1 covers 7 bases. V gave up 0 bases and J gave up 5 bases; unmatched junction bases: 7. This CDR3 has 15 residues. Germline-derived CDR1 and CDR2 are DFQATT and SNEGSKA (reference sequence). The chain's CDR3 is CSARDVGGSHQPQHF. DNA of the CDR3: TGCAGTGCTAGAGATGTAGGGGGCTCCCATCAGCCCCAGCATTTT.

There are many counts of this clone. The CDR3 loop is CASSGPTGGWTDTQYF. The CDR3 DNA is TGTGCCAGCAGCGGGCCTACAGGGGGCTGGACAGATACGCAGTATTTT. The chain is built from TRBV9 and TRBJ2-3, with 9 bases that match TRBD1. Trimming took 3 bases from V and 3 from J; bases not matched to a gene: 8. The CDR3 extends over 16 amino acids. Looked up from germline, CDR1 is SGDLS and CDR2 is YYNGEE. Full variable domain (remainder filled in from reference TRBV9 and TRBJ2-3): DSGVTQTPKHLITATGQRVTLRCSPRSGDLSVYWYQQSLDQGLQFLIQYYNGEERAKGNILERFSAQQFPDLHSELNLSSLELGDSALYFCASSGPTGGWTDTQYFGPGTRLTVL.

This clone was observed many times. The V gene is TRBV19, the J gene TRBJ2-2, with 7 bases lining up with TRBD1. CDR3 length equals 15 residues. CDR1 and CDR2 from the germline V gene are LNHDA and SQIVND (reference sequence). V gave up 7 bases and J gave up 1 base; unmatched junction bases: 6. The CDR3 sequence is CASNSGTENTGELFF. The CDR3 nucleotides are TGTGCCAGTAACTCCGGGACAGAGAACACCGGGGAGCTGTTTTTT.

This clone was detected many times. The chain employs TRBV28 and TRBJ2-5; 7 bases match TRBD2. This CDR3 spans 17 amino acids. Trimming cost V 5 bases and J 2 bases; bases outside gene matches: 14. Germline V CDR1 and CDR2: MDHEN, SYDVKM. The chain's CDR3 is CASSESYGLGSQETQYF. CDR3 DNA sequence: TGTGCCAGCAGTGAATCCTATGGACTAGGGAGTCAAGAGACCCAGTACTTC.

About this clone: This sequence may be a read error, since a much larger clone differs from it by one base. The V call is TRBV19, the J call TRBJ2-5; 7 positions match TRBD2. V was pared by 5 bases and J by 0 bases, with 9 bases of the junction left unmatched. The CDR3 is 16 residues long. Germline assignment: CDR1 LNHDA and CDR2 SQIVND (reference sequence). CDR3 region: CASSQGLSGDQETQYF. CDR3 nucleotides: TGTGCCAGTAGTCAGGGACTATCGGGAGACCAAGAGACCCAGTACTTC.

This clone qualifies as medium-sized. V and J are TRBV6-5 and TRBJ2-3, with a weak D call TRBD2 (6 bases). The germline gives CDR1 MNHEY, CDR2 SVGAGI. The CDR3 is 13 residues long. The germline V and J ends were trimmed by 3 bases and 5 bases, with 9 bases remaining between them. The CDR3 sequence is CASSYEAGDTQYF. CDR3 bases: TGTGCCAGCAGTTATGAAGCGGGAGATACGCAGTATTTT.

This clone qualifies as medium-sized. CDR3 sequence reads: CASNRQGSYEQYF. For the CDR3, the DNA is TGTGCCAGCAACCGACAGGGTTCCTACGAGCAGTACTTC. This chain joins TRBV6-1 and TRBJ2-7; TRBD1 aligns across 7 bases. V was clipped by 7 bases and J by 1 base; unmatched bases: 4. Germline CDR1 MNHNS, CDR2 SASEGT. The CDR3 runs 13 residues.

This clone has only a few counts. The chain employs TRBV5-4 and TRBJ1-1; the D is unclear. In germline, CDR1 is SGHNT, CDR2 YYREEE (reference sequence). The CDR3 sequence is 15 residues long. V was pared by 1 base and J by 0 bases, with 10 bases between. CDR3 coding DNA: TGTGCCAGCAGCTTGAGAGGAGAGATGAACACTGAAGCTTTCTTT. It codes for CASSLRGEMNTEAFF.

This clone appeared many times. The genes are TRBV6-1 and TRBJ2-3; maybe TRBD2 (5 bases). The length of the CDR3 is 15 residues. Trimming removed 3 bases from V and 2 bases from J, with 12 bases in between. The germline V gene encodes CDR1 MNHNS and CDR2 SASEGT. The CDR3 protein is CASSERAGLTDTQYF. CDR3 nucleotides: TGTGCCAGCAGTGAGAGGGCCGGACTCACAGATACGCAGTATTTT.

Details on this clone: With a much larger clone just one base away, this may be a read error. DNA of the CDR3: TGTGCCAGCAGCGCCGGGACATCGAATCAGCCCCAGCATTTT. This gives the protein CASSAGTSNQPQHF. The chain has TRBV9 and TRBJ1-5; the D gene is possibly TRBD1 (6 bases). The length of the CDR3 is 14 residues. V shed 3 bases and J shed 4 bases, with 11 bases lying between them. Germline assignment: CDR1 SGDLS and CDR2 YYNGEE.

Ten or more counts support this clone. The chain has TRBV7-2 and TRBJ2-5; D call uncertain. Germline V gene sequence: CDR1 SGHTA, CDR2 FQGNSA. Between the trimmed V and J ends, which lost 2 bases and 5 bases, there was a span of 9 bases. The CDR3 totals 13 residues. CDR3 residues: CASSLSVGETQYF. The CDR3 region has the DNA TGTGCCAGCAGCTTAAGCGTAGGGGAGACCCAGTACTTC.

This clone was observed many times. The rearrangement links TRBV11-3 to TRBJ2-1; tentative D call: TRBD2 (5 bases). The V gene lost 1 base and the J gene lost 0 bases, with 7 bases spanning the gap. The CDR3 covers 15 residues. The germline V gene has CDR1 SGHNT and CDR2 YENEEA. CDR3 loop: CASSLGGSSYNEQFF. CDR3 bases: TGTGCCAGCAGCTTAGGTGGGAGCTCCTACAATGAGCAGTTCTTC.

The chain joins TRBV28 to TRBJ2-1; D possibly corresponds to TRBD2 (5 bases). CDR1 and CDR2 (germline): MDHEN, SYDVKM. The CDR3 sequence is 13 residues long. In nucleotides, the CDR3 is TGTGCAAGCGGTTTCGGGGTCGACAATGAGCAGTTCTTC. It yields the protein CASGFGVDNEQFF.

This clone was recorded many times. The chain carries TRBV19 and TRBJ1-3, with 7 bases aligning to TRBD1. After removal of 7 bases from V and 0 bases from J, the junction contained 6 bases not matched to a gene. Germline V gene sequence: CDR1 LNHDA, CDR2 SQIVND (reference sequence). There are 15 residues in the CDR3. The CDR3 nucleotides read TGTGCCAGTACCCTTCGACAGGGCTCTGGAAACACCATATATTTT. Its translation is CASTLRQGSGNTIYF.